This entry lists 22 T cell receptor beta chains sequenced from one sample in a study of control samples from healthy donors and cancer patients (dated by TCRdb to the early 2020s). Receptors were amplified or captured by the immunoSEQ multiplex PCR assay. TCRdb re-hosts the immuneACCESS table, in-frame sequences only. Its copies lack some clones; in the studies checked, an unresolved V gene accounts for under half of them, and the cause for the rest is not known. The sample table records about 210,000 clones. 2.2% of the sample lies in the top ten. Sequences were obtained from blood. These receptors all stem from a woman aged 30 to 39 in good health.

Turning to this clone: Other DNA sequences in the same sample also yield this CDR3. The chain combines TRBV7-2 with TRBJ1-5; D unresolved. The CDR3 has 15 residues. Germline lookup yields CDR1 SGHTA and CDR2 FQGNSA. Trimming pared 0 bases from V and 1 base from J, leaving 7 bases between. This CDR3 reads CASSLAGGSNQPQHF. In DNA form, the CDR3 reads TGTGCCAGCAGCTTAGCGGGCGGAAGCAATCAGCCCCAGCATTTT.

The V and J genes are TRBV28 and TRBJ1-2; TRBD1 aligns across 7 bases. Per the germline V gene, CDR1 is MDHEN and CDR2 is SYDVKM. This CDR3 comprises 15 residues. Unmatched junction bases numbered 12, after V lost 7 bases and J lost 4 bases. The CDR3 region is CASTPSTGPPYGYTF. In DNA form, the CDR3 reads TGTGCCAGCACACCTTCGACAGGGCCGCCCTATGGCTACACCTTC.

The rearrangement joins TRBV28 to TRBJ1-5; D is ambiguous. Trimming stripped 5 bases from V and 6 bases from J, with 14 bases between. This CDR3 contains 14 residues. CDR1 and CDR2 (germline): MDHEN, SYDVKM. DNA for the CDR3: TGTGCCAGCAGTCCCCGGACGGTATCTCAGCCCCAGCATTTT. It codes for CASSPRTVSQPQHF.

This sequence joins TRBV12-5 and TRBJ1-1; D uncertain. V shed 3 bases and J shed 7 bases, with 21 bases lying between them. Per germline, CDR1 LGHNT and CDR2 FRNRAP. The CDR3 totals 16 residues. The CDR3 coding sequence is TGTGCTAGTGGTTTCGGTCTCGCTAACCGTAGACTTGAAGCTTTCTTT. This gives the protein CASGFGLANRRLEAFF. Full variable domain (missing parts from reference TRBV12-5 and TRBJ1-1): DARVTQTPRHKVTEMGQEVTMRCQPILGHNTVFWYRQTMMQGLELLAYFRNRAPLDDSGMPKDRFSAEMPDATLATLKIQPSEPRDSAVYFCASGFGLANRRLEAFFGQGTRLTVV.

The chain carries TRBV3-1 (or the pseudogene TRBV3-2) and TRBJ1-1; no firm D call. Trimming stripped 6 bases from V and 2 bases from J, with 10 bases between. Germline V gives CDR1 LGHDT, CDR2 YNNKEL (reference sequence). This CDR3 spans 13 amino acids. CDR3 region: CASRRSTNTEAFF. CDR3 in DNA: TGTGCCAGCAGGAGGAGCACAAACACTGAAGCTTTCTTT.

The chain is built from TRBV12-3 or TRBV12-4 and TRBJ1-5; D ambiguous. V lost 6 bases and J lost 5, with 8 bases in between. The CDR3 sequence is 12 residues long. The CDR3 DNA reads as TGTGCCAGCAGCCGCATGGATCAGCCCCAGCATTTT. Its protein is CASSRMDQPQHF.

The chain employs TRBV5-6 and TRBJ1-4, with D unresolved. Germline V lookup: CDR1 SGHDT, CDR2 YYEEEE. The CDR3 totals 14 residues. Trimming stripped 2 bases from V and 5 bases from J, with 10 bases between. This chain's CDR3 is CASSFMGVNEKLFF. The CDR3 nucleotides are TGTGCCAGCAGCTTCATGGGAGTAAATGAAAAACTGTTTTTT.

The V gene is TRBV11-3, the J gene TRBJ2-3; the match to TRBD2 covers 14 bases. Per germline, CDR1 SGHNT and CDR2 YENEEA. The CDR3 consists of 18 residues. V trimming: 3 bases; J trimming: 4 bases; junction bases outside the gene matches: 9. DNA for the CDR3: TGTGCCAGCAGCTTGGGACTAGCGGGGGCCCCCAGGGCAGATACGCAGTATTTT. This sequence encodes CASSLGLAGAPRADTQYF.

The chain links TRBV6-2 or TRBV6-3 to TRBJ1-6; TRBD1 agrees at 10 bases. After removal of 6 bases from V and 9 bases from J, the junction contained 5 bases not matched to a gene. CDR1 is MNHEY and CDR2 is SVGEGT in the germline V gene. The CDR3 sequence is 14 residues long. CDR3 coding DNA: TGTGCCAGCAGCAGGGACAGGGGCTTTTCACCCCTCCACTTT. Translation: CASSRDRGFSPLHF.

The CDR3 DNA reads as TGTGCCAGCAGTTTTAACACCGGGGAGCTGTTTTTT. It encodes CASSFNTGELFF. The chain employs TRBV12-3 or TRBV12-4 and TRBJ2-2; D not resolved. This CDR3 has 12 amino acids. The V end was cut by 3 bases, the J end by 2 bases, with 1 base between.

The genes are TRBV30 and TRBJ2-7, with 7 bases matching TRBD2. Trimming removed 3 bases from V and 7 bases from J; junction bases left unmatched: 18. In germline, CDR1 is GTSNPN, CDR2 SVGIG (reference sequence). The CDR3 is 16 amino acids. The CDR3 is CAWSPSGTGPRGEQYF. Here the CDR3 DNA reads TGTGCCTGGAGCCCTAGTGGTACGGGACCGCGGGGGGAGCAGTACTTC.

The chain links TRBV19 to TRBJ2-2; no clear D gene. V lost 4 bases and J 5 bases, leaving 17 bases between the germline ends. The CDR3 is 16 residues long. In germline, CDR1 is LNHDA, CDR2 SQIVND (reference sequence). Here the CDR3 DNA reads TGTGCCAGTAGTAGACCTTTCGACCGAGGTACCGGGGAGCTGTTTTTT. Translated, it gives CASSRPFDRGTGELFF.

The gene calls are TRBV7-9 and TRBJ2-3; D is unclear. This CDR3 is built from 16 residues. CDR1 is SEHNR, CDR2 FQNEAQ, per germline (reference sequence). V lost 5 bases and J lost 3, with 18 bases in between. The DNA for the CDR3 is TGTGCCAGCAGCCCTCGTCTAGGAAGGGATACAGATACGCAGTATTTT. Translated: CASSPRLGRDTDTQYF. Using reference TRBV7-9 and TRBJ2-3 for the parts outside the CDR3, the full variable domain is DTGVSQNPRHKITKRGQNVTFRCDPISEHNRLYWYRQTLGQGPEFLTYFQNEAQLEKSRLLSDRFSAERPKGSFSTLEIQRTEQGDSAMYLCASSPRLGRDTDTQYFGPGTRLTVL.

This rearrangement joins TRBV7-8 to TRBJ2-7; D call uncertain. This CDR3 is 15 amino acids long. V was shortened by 1 base and J by 2 bases, with 12 bases between the two germline ends. The germline V gene has CDR1 SGHVS and CDR2 FQNEAQ. Written as DNA, the CDR3 is TGTGCCAGCAGCTTAGGGGTCCCCGTCGCCTACGAGCAGTACTTC. This encodes CASSLGVPVAYEQYF.

The chain carries TRBV5-1 and TRBJ1-2; D perhaps matches TRBD1 (5 bases). V lost 4 bases and J lost 5, with 18 bases in between. Germline V lookup: CDR1 SGHRS, CDR2 YFSETQ. CDR3 length equals 15 residues. DNA of the CDR3: TGCGCCAGCAGCACAGACGATTCAGGGAGGTATGGCTACACCTTC. Its translation: CASSTDDSGRYGYTF.

V usage is TRBV6-1 and J usage is TRBJ2-7; D assignment may be TRBD1 or TRBD2 (5 bases each). V lost 2 bases and J lost 2, with 19 bases in between. CDR1 is MNHNS, CDR2 SASEGT, per germline. The CDR3 has 17 residues. CDR3 DNA sequence: TGTGCCAGCAGTGAAAGGTTCGTCGTTGGGGGAGCCTACGAGCAGTACTTC. This encodes CASSERFVVGGAYEQYF.

V gene TRBV5-1 combines with J gene TRBJ1-2; unclear D gene. The CDR3 is made up of 12 amino acids. CDR1 and CDR2 from the germline V gene are SGHRS and YFSETQ. V was clipped by 2 bases and J by 4 bases, with 6 bases between them. CDR3 in DNA: TGCGCCAGCAGCTTCAGAGGCTATGGCTACACCTTC. Protein sequence: CASSFRGYGYTF.

The rearrangement joins TRBV28 to TRBJ2-5; D remains unclear. CDR1 is MDHEN, CDR2 SYDVKM, per germline. This CDR3 has 14 amino acids. Trimming shortened V by 5 bases and J by 3 bases, and 13 bases separated the two germline ends. CDR3 loop: CASSARLKEETQYF. The CDR3 nucleotides are TGTGCCAGCAGTGCCCGACTGAAAGAAGAGACCCAGTACTTC.

This chain joins TRBV24-1 and TRBJ2-3, with D unclear. This CDR3 is 14 amino acids long. Germline CDR1 and CDR2: KGHDR and SFDVKD. V lost 1 base and J 6 bases, leaving 10 bases between the germline ends. This CDR3 reads CATSDFGNRDTQYF. DNA for the CDR3: TGTGCCACCAGTGATTTTGGGAATAGGGATACGCAGTATTTT.

This chain uses TRBV2 with TRBJ2-3, with 8 bases matching TRBD1. V was clipped by 6 bases and J by 2 bases; unmatched bases: 7. The CDR3 is 15 amino acids. Germline V gene sequence: CDR1 SNHLY, CDR2 FYNNEI. The CDR3 coding sequence is TGTGCCAGCAGCGTGATGGACAGGGCCACAGATACGCAGTATTTT. As protein: CASSVMDRATDTQYF.

The CDR3 region is CASSQPRQGTYEQYF. The CDR3 nucleotides read TGCGCCAGCAGCCAACCGAGGCAGGGGACCTACGAGCAGTACTTC. This rearrangement joins TRBV4-1 to TRBJ2-7; D is perhaps TRBD1 (6 bases). Germline CDR1 is MGHRA and CDR2 is YSYEKL. The CDR3 has 15 residues. The V end lost 2 bases, the J end lost 2 bases, and 13 bases lay between the germline ends.

The gene calls are TRBV5-1 and TRBJ1-3; 7 bases agree with TRBD1. Germline V gives CDR1 SGHRS, CDR2 YFSETQ. After removal of 4 bases from V and 1 base from J, the junction contained 5 bases not matched to a gene. The CDR3 extends over 15 amino acids. The CDR3 loop is CASSPGTVSGNTIYF. The CDR3 DNA sequence: TGCGCCAGCAGCCCCGGGACAGTTTCTGGAAACACCATATATTTT.